Sequencing of this TCR beta chain was carried out in a study of blood T cell repertoires in COVID-19. Whole-study context: Samples came from the United States, Italy and Spain, spanning acute and convalescent COVID-19. From T cells, B-cell-depleted T cells, or PBMCs came the material, which was cDNA or gDNA.

This clone was seen a single time. V was clipped by 4 bases and J by 5 bases, with 11 bases between them. This CDR3 contains 13 residues. Germline-derived CDR1 and CDR2 are SGHNT and YENEEA. Authors' analysis steps: Reference gene primer amplification in the assay estimated nucleated cell counts. TCRdb's copy holds only in-frame clones and misses some; the assay was immunoSEQ multiplex PCR. V, J and clone size were drawn from that table, and D and trimming were deduced from the DNA. The sample contains some 150,000 clones, approximately 82% of which appear only once. The chain joins TRBV11-3 to TRBJ2-5, with TRBD2 as a possible D gene (6 bases). Sequencing was carried out using peripheral blood. The source of this sequence is a human donor in a cohort sampled during active COVID-19. CDR3 loop: CASSSSARETQYF. The CDR3 DNA sequence: TGTGCCAGCAGCTCTAGCGCTCGGGAGACCCAGTACTTC.